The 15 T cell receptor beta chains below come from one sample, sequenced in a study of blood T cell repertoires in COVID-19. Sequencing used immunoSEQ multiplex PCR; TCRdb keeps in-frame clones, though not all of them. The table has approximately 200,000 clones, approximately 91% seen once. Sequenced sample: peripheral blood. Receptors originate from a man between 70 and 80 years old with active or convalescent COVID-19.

DNA of the CDR3: TGTGCCAGCAGCCGGGACAGGGTCAGCACTGAAGCTTTCTTT. This sequence encodes CASSRDRVSTEAFF. The rearrangement links TRBV6-4 to TRBJ1-1; 9 bases are a match to TRBD1. Germline loops: CDR1 MRHNA, CDR2 SNTAGT. The V and J ends lost 6 bases and 4 bases, in that order; junction bases with no gene match: 6. The CDR3 covers 14 residues.

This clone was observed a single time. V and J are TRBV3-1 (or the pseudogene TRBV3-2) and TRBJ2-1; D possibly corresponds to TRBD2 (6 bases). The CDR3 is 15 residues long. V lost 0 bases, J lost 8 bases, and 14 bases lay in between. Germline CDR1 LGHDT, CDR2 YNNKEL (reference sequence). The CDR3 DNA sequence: TGTGCCAGCAGCCAAGATTGTCTAGCGTCCGATGAGCAGTTCTTC. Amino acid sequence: CASSQDCLASDEQFF.

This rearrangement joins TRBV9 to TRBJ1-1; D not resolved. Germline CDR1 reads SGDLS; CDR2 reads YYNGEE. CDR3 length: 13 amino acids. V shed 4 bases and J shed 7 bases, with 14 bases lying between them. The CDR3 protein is CASSPPGGSEAFF. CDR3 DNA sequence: TGTGCCAGCAGCCCTCCCGGAGGCAGTGAAGCTTTCTTT.

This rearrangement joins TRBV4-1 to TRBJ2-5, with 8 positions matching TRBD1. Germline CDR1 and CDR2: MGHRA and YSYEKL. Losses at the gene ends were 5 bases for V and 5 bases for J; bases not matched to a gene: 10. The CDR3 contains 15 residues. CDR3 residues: CASSFSGQGEETQYF. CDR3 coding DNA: TGCGCCAGCAGCTTCTCAGGACAGGGTGAGGAGACCCAGTACTTC.

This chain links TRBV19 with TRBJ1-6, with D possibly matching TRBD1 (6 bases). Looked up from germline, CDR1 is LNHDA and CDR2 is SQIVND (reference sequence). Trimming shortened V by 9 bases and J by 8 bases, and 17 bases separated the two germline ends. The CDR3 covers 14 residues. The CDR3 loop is CASPLTGLDSPLHF. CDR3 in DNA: TGTGCCAGCCCACTCACAGGGCTTGATTCACCCCTCCACTTT.

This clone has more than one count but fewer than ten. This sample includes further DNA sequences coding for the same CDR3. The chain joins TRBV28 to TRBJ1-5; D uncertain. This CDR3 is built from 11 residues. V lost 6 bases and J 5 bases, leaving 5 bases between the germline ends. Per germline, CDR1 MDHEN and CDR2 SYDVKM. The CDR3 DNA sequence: TGTGCCAGCAGCCCCGATCAGCCCCAGCATTTT. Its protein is CASSPDQPQHF.

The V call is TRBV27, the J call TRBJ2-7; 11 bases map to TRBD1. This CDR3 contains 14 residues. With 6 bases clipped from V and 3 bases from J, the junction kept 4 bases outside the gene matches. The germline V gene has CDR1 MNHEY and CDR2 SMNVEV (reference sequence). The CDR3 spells CASSGGQGVYEQYF. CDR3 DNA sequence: TGTGCCAGCAGCGGGGGACAGGGGGTCTACGAGCAGTACTTC.

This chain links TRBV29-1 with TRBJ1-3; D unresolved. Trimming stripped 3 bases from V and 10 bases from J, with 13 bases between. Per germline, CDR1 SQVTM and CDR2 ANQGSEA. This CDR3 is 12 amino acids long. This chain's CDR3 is CSVDSAGSTIYF. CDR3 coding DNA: TGCAGCGTTGATTCTGCGGGGAGTACCATATATTTT.

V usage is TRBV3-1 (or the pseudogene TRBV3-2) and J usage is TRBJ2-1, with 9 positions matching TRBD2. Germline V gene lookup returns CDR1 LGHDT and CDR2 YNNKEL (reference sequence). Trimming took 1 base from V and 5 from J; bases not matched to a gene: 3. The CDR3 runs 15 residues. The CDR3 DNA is TGTGCCAGCAGCCAAGTGCGGGGGGGCCACAATGAGCAGTTCTTC. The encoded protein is CASSQVRGGHNEQFF.

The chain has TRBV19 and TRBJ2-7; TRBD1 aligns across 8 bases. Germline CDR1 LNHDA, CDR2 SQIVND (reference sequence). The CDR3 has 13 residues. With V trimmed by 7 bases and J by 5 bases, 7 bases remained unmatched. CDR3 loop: CASTPGGFHEQYF. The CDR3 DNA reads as TGTGCCAGTACGCCAGGGGGCTTCCACGAGCAGTACTTC.

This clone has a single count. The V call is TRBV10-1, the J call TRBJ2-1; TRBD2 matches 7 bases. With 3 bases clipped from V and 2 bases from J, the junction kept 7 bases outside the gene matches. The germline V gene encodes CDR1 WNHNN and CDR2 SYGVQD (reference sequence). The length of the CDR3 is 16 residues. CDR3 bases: TGCGCCAGCAGTGATCGCGGGAGAAGTCCCTACAATGAGCAGTTCTTC. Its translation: CASSDRGRSPYNEQFF.

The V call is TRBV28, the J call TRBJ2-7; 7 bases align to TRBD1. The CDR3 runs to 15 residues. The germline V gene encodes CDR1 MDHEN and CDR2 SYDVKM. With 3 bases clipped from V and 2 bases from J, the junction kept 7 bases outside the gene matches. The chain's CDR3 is CASSFSTGFTYEQYF. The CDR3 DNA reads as TGTGCCAGCAGTTTCTCGACAGGGTTTACCTACGAGCAGTACTTC.

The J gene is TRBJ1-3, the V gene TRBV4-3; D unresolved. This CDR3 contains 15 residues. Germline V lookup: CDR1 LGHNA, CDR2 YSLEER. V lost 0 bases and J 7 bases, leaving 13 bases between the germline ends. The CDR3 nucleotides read TGCGCCAGCAGCCAAGATATGGAGATCTTGAACACCATATATTTT. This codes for CASSQDMEILNTIYF.

As DNA, the CDR3 is TGCGCCAGCAGTCGACAGGGGTACAATGAGCAGTTCTTC. This codes for CASSRQGYNEQFF. This chain connects TRBV4-3 to TRBJ2-1; 8 bases map to TRBD1. The germline gives CDR1 LGHNA, CDR2 YSLEER. This CDR3 has 13 amino acids. Losses at the gene ends were 6 bases for V and 4 bases for J; bases not matched to a gene: 2.

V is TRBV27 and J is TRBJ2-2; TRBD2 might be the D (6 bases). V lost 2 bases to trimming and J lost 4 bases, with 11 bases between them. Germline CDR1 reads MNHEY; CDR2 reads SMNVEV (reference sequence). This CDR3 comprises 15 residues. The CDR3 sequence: CASSLRRDLTGELFF. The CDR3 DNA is TGTGCCAGCAGTTTAAGGAGGGACCTCACCGGGGAGCTGTTTTTT.